One sample yielded the 7 T cell receptor beta chains listed below, sequenced in a study of T-cell memory formation after mild COVID-19 (dated by TCRdb to the early 2020s). Libraries were built with 5' RACE. Instrument on record: Illumina NovaSeq 6000. TCRdb applied fastp at Q25 and MiXCR to the public reads, then kept only in-frame beta chains. Each entry merges the rows of one CDR3 protein and shows their most common DNA and genes. In this sample the table shows about 540,000 distinct CDR3 sequences, around 20% of which occur a single time. About an eighth of the sample belongs to the ten largest clones. Sequencing input: PBMCs or a T cell subset sorted from them (not recorded which). These receptors came from an adult woman who had mild COVID-19 (a few samples of this study predate the infection). The sample titles of this study are shuffled in the database, so cell type and time point are left out; the donor was told from shared clones.

The rearrangement links TRBV7-3 to TRBJ2-1, with 7 bases matching TRBD2. CDR3 length equals 13 residues. Germline assignment: CDR1 SGHTA and CDR2 FQGTGA. V lost 5 bases, J lost 6 bases, and 4 bases stayed unmatched. The CDR3 reads CASSRSSGNEQFF. The CDR3 DNA follows: TGTGCCAGCAGCCGTTCTAGCGGCAATGAGCAGTTCTTC.

Points on this clonotype: One end of the junction does not line up with germline, which may come from a read error. This rearrangement joins TRBV20-1 to TRBJ2-5; 7 bases agree with TRBD1. The CDR3 is 11 amino acids. From germline, CDR1 is DFQATT and CDR2 SNEGSKA (reference sequence). The CDR3 bases are TGCAGTGCTCCCCAGACTATCGGGACAGCCTTC. Translated: CSAPQTIGTAF.

This clonotype has just a few counts. V gene TRBV20-1 combines with J gene TRBJ1-2; D gene unclear. The germline V gene has CDR1 DFQATT and CDR2 SNEGSKA (reference sequence). This CDR3 has 12 amino acids. V lost 6 bases to trimming and J lost 6 bases, with 14 bases between them. The CDR3 DNA reads TGCAGTGCGCAAGCCGGACCTGATGGCTACACCTTC. Translating gives CSAQAGPDGYTF.

V usage is TRBV6-1 and J usage is TRBJ1-2; the D is unclear. The CDR3 is 14 residues long. Germline V lookup: CDR1 MNHNS, CDR2 SASEGT. The V end was cut by 1 base, the J end by 5 bases, with 11 bases between. The DNA of the CDR3 is TGTGCCAGCAGTGAAGGGCCTCAGTGGTATGGCTACACCTTC. The encoded protein is CASSEGPQWYGYTF.

This clonotype was observed a few times. The V and J genes are TRBV9 and TRBJ2-1; the D gene is possibly TRBD2 (6 bases). Germline V CDR1 and CDR2: SGDLS, YYNGEE. V was pared by 1 base and J by 0 bases, with 17 bases between. This CDR3 has 18 amino acids. This chain's CDR3 is CASSVFLGSGDSYNEQFF. CDR3 nucleotide sequence: TGTGCCAGCAGCGTATTCCTAGGGTCGGGGGACTCCTACAATGAGCAGTTCTTC. The complete variable domain, with remaining parts taken from reference TRBV9 and TRBJ2-1, reads DSGVTQTPKHLITATGQRVTLRCSPRSGDLSVYWYQQSLDQGLQFLIQYYNGEERAKGNILERFSAQQFPDLHSELNLSSLELGDSALYFCASSVFLGSGDSYNEQFFGPGTRLTVL.

A few counts support this clonotype. The genes are TRBV7-3 and TRBJ2-3, with 7 nucleotides matching TRBD1. This CDR3 contains 18 residues. V dropped 2 bases and J dropped 0; count of bases not matched to a gene: 11. Germline V CDR1 and CDR2: SGHTA, FQGTGA. The CDR3 protein is CASSLATGVPPSTDTQYF. CDR3 DNA: TGTGCCAGCAGCTTAGCCACAGGGGTTCCCCCTAGCACAGATACGCAGTATTTT.

This chain joins TRBV7-8 and TRBJ2-3; 7 nucleotides align to TRBD2. The CDR3 covers 16 residues. With V trimmed by 5 bases and J by 5 bases, 13 bases remained unmatched. Germline V lookup: CDR1 SGHVS, CDR2 FQNEAQ. CDR3 sequence reads: CASSHPGGLQKDTQYF. CDR3 bases: TGTGCCAGCAGCCATCCGGGGGGACTTCAGAAAGATACGCAGTATTTT.